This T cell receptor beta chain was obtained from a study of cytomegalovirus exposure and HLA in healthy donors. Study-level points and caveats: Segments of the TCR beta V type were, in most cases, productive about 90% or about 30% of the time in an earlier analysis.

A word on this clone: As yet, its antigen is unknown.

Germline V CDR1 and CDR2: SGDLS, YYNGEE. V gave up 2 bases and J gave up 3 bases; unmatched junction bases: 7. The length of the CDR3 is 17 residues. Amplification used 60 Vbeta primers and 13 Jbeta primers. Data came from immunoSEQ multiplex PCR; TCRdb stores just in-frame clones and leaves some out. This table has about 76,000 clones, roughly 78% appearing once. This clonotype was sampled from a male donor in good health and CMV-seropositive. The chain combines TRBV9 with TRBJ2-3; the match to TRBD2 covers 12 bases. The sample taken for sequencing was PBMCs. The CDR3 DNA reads TGTGCCAGCAGCGTGGGACCCGGACTAGCGGGGACAGATACGCAGTATTTT. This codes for CASSVGPGLAGTDTQYF. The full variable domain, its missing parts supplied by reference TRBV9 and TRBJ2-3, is DSGVTQTPKHLITATGQRVTLRCSPRSGDLSVYWYQQSLDQGLQFLIQYYNGEERAKGNILERFSAQQFPDLHSELNLSSLELGDSALYFCASSVGPGLAGTDTQYFGPGTRLTVL.